This entry lists 22 T cell receptor beta chains sequenced from one sample in a study of blood T cell repertoires in COVID-19. Measured with immunoSEQ multiplex PCR; TCRdb has only the in-frame clones, and not every one. The sample holds fewer than 200,000 clones, around 76% seen once. Sequencing was performed on peripheral blood. These receptors originate from a woman aged 55-70 years with COVID-19, enrolled during active disease.

This chain connects TRBV4-1 to TRBJ2-3, with 10 bases lining up with TRBD2. CDR3 size: 22 residues. The V and J ends lost 3 bases and 2 bases, in that order; junction bases with no gene match: 23. Germline CDR1 reads MGHRA; CDR2 reads YSYEKL. The CDR3 loop reads CASSQSGGGLATSLTYTDTQYF. The CDR3 DNA follows: TGCGCCAGCAGCCAGTCCGGGGGGGGACTAGCGACTTCCTTAACCTACACAGATACGCAGTATTTT.

The V and J genes are TRBV6-5 and TRBJ1-6; 10 bases line up with TRBD1. The CDR3 has 15 residues. CDR1 is MNHEY and CDR2 is SVGAGI in the germline V gene. V dropped 5 bases and J dropped 7; count of bases not matched to a gene: 5. Here the CDR3 reads CASSPEGQGNSPLHF. CDR3 coding DNA: TGTGCCAGCAGTCCCGAGGGACAGGGGAATTCACCCCTCCACTTT.

This clone was observed a few times. This sequence joins TRBV27 and TRBJ1-2, with TRBD1 identical over 9 bases. The ends lost 5 bases at V and 8 bases at J; junction bases unmatched: 18. The CDR3 is made up of 17 amino acids. Per germline, CDR1 MNHEY and CDR2 SMNVEV (reference sequence). CDR3 nucleotides: TGTGCCAGCAGTGCCTCCCGGGACAGGGTAGGCATGGGCGGCTACACCTTC. Translation: CASSASRDRVGMGGYTF.

The chain joins TRBV19 to TRBJ2-1; D might be TRBD2 (6 bases). Germline lookup yields CDR1 LNHDA and CDR2 SQIVND (reference sequence). This CDR3 is built from 15 residues. Trimming took 3 bases from V and 5 from J, leaving 14 bases between them. The CDR3 DNA reads TGTGCCAGTAGTATTGTCGGACTACCTCACAATGAGCAGTTCTTC. Translated, it gives CASSIVGLPHNEQFF.

The chain combines TRBV29-1 with TRBJ2-3; TRBD2 matches at 8 bases. The V and J ends lost 4 bases and 4 bases, in that order; junction bases with no gene match: 10. Germline lookup yields CDR1 SQVTM and CDR2 ANQGSEA. This CDR3 region has 15 residues. The CDR3: CSVVYGTRFADTQYF. DNA for the CDR3: TGCAGCGTTGTCTATGGGACTAGATTTGCAGATACGCAGTATTTT.

This chain connects TRBV7-2 to TRBJ1-2; possible D gene TRBD1, 6 bases. CDR1 is SGHTA and CDR2 is FQGNSA in the germline V gene. The CDR3 is 15 residues long. The V end lost 1 base, the J end lost 2 bases, and 11 bases lay between the germline ends. CDR3 region: CASSLGGDRNYGYTF. CDR3 bases: TGTGCCAGCAGCTTAGGGGGAGACAGGAACTATGGCTACACCTTC.

The chain recombines TRBV3-1 (or the pseudogene TRBV3-2) with TRBJ2-3, with D unclear. Deletions cut 4 bases from V and 8 bases from J, with 10 bases between. From germline, CDR1 is LGHDT and CDR2 YNNKEL (reference sequence). CDR3 length: 12 residues. The CDR3 DNA is TGTGCCAGCAGCCCCAGACCGGGTACGCAGTATTTT. Translation: CASSPRPGTQYF.

This sequence joins TRBV9 and TRBJ1-2; 9 nucleotides line up with TRBD1. Germline trimming cut 3 bases from V and 1 base from J; bases unmatched to any gene: 4. This CDR3 has 15 amino acids. Per the germline V gene, CDR1 is SGDLS and CDR2 is YYNGEE. CDR3 in amino acids: CASSGRQGVNYGYTF. The CDR3 DNA reads as TGTGCCAGCAGCGGTAGACAGGGGGTTAACTATGGCTACACCTTC.

The CDR3 sequence: CASCRTGENTQYF. CDR3 sequence (DNA): TGTGCCAGCTGCCGGACAGGGGAAAATACGCAGTATTTT. V usage is TRBV3-1 (or the pseudogene TRBV3-2) and J usage is TRBJ2-3; 9 bases map to TRBD1. The V and J ends lost 8 bases and 7 bases, in that order; junction bases with no gene match: 7. The CDR3 extends over 13 amino acids. Germline assignment: CDR1 LGHDT and CDR2 YNNKEL (reference sequence).

The chain recombines TRBV3-1 (or the pseudogene TRBV3-2) with TRBJ2-3; weak D call: TRBD2 (6 bases). This CDR3 is built from 18 residues. Trimming cost V 0 bases and J 2 bases, with 18 bases left between them. In germline, CDR1 is LGHDT, CDR2 YNNKEL (reference sequence). The DNA for the CDR3 is TGTGCCAGCAGCCAAGATCTGCGGGCTAGCGTCGCCACAGATACGCAGTATTTT. Encoded protein: CASSQDLRASVATDTQYF.

The J gene is TRBJ1-2, the V gene TRBV3-1 (or the pseudogene TRBV3-2); 8 bases match TRBD1. This CDR3 region has 15 residues. The ends lost 1 base at V and 3 bases at J; junction bases unmatched: 4. CDR1 and CDR2 (germline): LGHDT, YNNKEL (reference sequence). CDR3 bases: TGTGCCAGCAGCCAAGCCCAGGGGGCTTACTATGGCTACACCTTC. Translating gives CASSQAQGAYYGYTF.

The V call is TRBV2, the J call TRBJ1-4, with D maybe TRBD1 (5 bases). This CDR3 has 15 amino acids. Between the trimmed V and J ends, which lost 8 bases and 6 bases, there was a span of 19 bases. CDR1 and CDR2 from the germline V gene are SNHLY and FYNNEI. The CDR3 DNA follows: TGTGCCAGCTCCCGAGGAAGGGGAATGGATGAAAAACTGTTTTTT. Its protein product is CASSRGRGMDEKLFF.

The chain joins TRBV6-5 to TRBJ2-2, with D tentatively TRBD2 (6 bases). The V end was cut by 2 bases, the J end by 5 bases, with 15 bases between. Germline loops: CDR1 MNHEY, CDR2 SVGAGI. There are 16 residues in the CDR3. The CDR3 region is CASSYGSGRETGELFF. The CDR3 nucleotides read TGTGCCAGCAGTTACGGTTCCGGGAGAGAGACCGGGGAGCTGTTTTTT.

The rearrangement joins TRBV15 to TRBJ2-3, with D perhaps TRBD2 (6 bases). The V and J ends lost 1 base and 3 bases respectively, with 8 bases between them. Germline-derived CDR1 and CDR2 are LNHNV and YYDKDF (reference sequence). This CDR3 has 14 amino acids. In nucleotides, the CDR3 is TGTGCCACCAGCAGAGTTGGGGGGACAGATACGCAGTATTTT. Translation: CATSRVGGTDTQYF.

The chain is built from TRBV29-1 and TRBJ2-3; 12 bases agree with TRBD2. The CDR3 totals 16 residues. Trimming cost V 0 bases and J 4 bases; bases outside gene matches: 5. Germline CDR1 reads SQVTM; CDR2 reads ANQGSEA. The CDR3 region is CSVEDRLAGASDTQYF. CDR3 in DNA: TGCAGCGTTGAAGATCGACTAGCGGGAGCGTCAGATACGCAGTATTTT.

The V call is TRBV18, the J call TRBJ2-7; 7 bases match TRBD2. The ends lost 2 bases at V and 0 bases at J; junction bases unmatched: 4. CDR1 is KGHSH, CDR2 LQKENI, per germline. The CDR3 is made up of 15 amino acids. The CDR3 protein is CASSPGSGYSYEQYV. CDR3 sequence (DNA): TGTGCCAGCTCACCAGGTAGCGGGTACTCCTACGAGCAGTACGTC.

V gene TRBV5-1 combines with J gene TRBJ2-1; 10 bases line up with TRBD2. The CDR3 is made up of 16 amino acids. Trimming took 1 base from V and 9 from J; bases not matched to a gene: 10. CDR1 is SGHRS and CDR2 is YFSETQ in the germline V gene. The CDR3 loop is CASSLFGEAGGAEQFF. CDR3 DNA: TGCGCCAGCAGCTTGTTTGGTGAAGCGGGAGGGGCTGAGCAGTTCTTC.

The rearrangement uses TRBV7-6 and TRBJ2-7; D is perhaps TRBD2 (6 bases). Germline CDR1 SGHVS, CDR2 FNYEAQ. V was shortened by 7 bases and J by 3 bases, with 25 bases between the two germline ends. This CDR3 spans 17 amino acids. This CDR3 is CASTAGTVSESGYEQYF. CDR3 nucleotide sequence: TGTGCCAGCACCGCCGGGACTGTCTCTGAAAGTGGCTACGAGCAGTACTTC.

J is TRBJ1-5 and V is TRBV19, with 8 bases identical to TRBD1. The germline gives CDR1 LNHDA, CDR2 SQIVND (reference sequence). With V trimmed by 6 bases and J by 4 bases, 14 bases remained unmatched. This CDR3 region has 17 residues. CDR3: CASRTTGVLLSNQPQHF. CDR3 nucleotide sequence: TGTGCCAGTAGAACGACAGGGGTTCTACTTAGTAATCAGCCCCAGCATTTT.

V usage is TRBV13 and J usage is TRBJ2-3, with TRBD1 matching over 9 bases. Germline V gene lookup returns CDR1 PRHDT and CDR2 FYEKMQ (reference sequence). V shed 5 bases, J shed 4 bases, and the junction held 7 bases outside the gene matches. The CDR3 loop spans 15 amino acids. The DNA of the CDR3 is TGTGCCAGCAGCCCGGGACAGGGAAATGCAGATACGCAGTATTTT. It translates to CASSPGQGNADTQYF.

The V gene is TRBV6-6, the J gene TRBJ1-1; possibly TRBD1 for D (5 bases). This CDR3 region has 18 residues. V lost 5 bases and J lost 0, with 22 bases in between. CDR1 and CDR2 from the germline V gene are MNHNY and SVGAGI (reference sequence). The chain's CDR3 is CASSPRTGLREMNTEAFF. The DNA of the CDR3 is TGTGCCAGCAGTCCACGCACGGGACTCAGAGAAATGAACACTGAAGCTTTCTTT.

V and J are TRBV13 and TRBJ1-1, with TRBD1 matching 8 bases. Trimming at V came to 5 bases and at J to 4 bases, leaving 9 bases not matched to a gene. CDR1 is PRHDT, CDR2 FYEKMQ, per germline (reference sequence). The CDR3 is 15 residues long. The DNA for the CDR3 is TGTGCCAGCAGCGTAACCGGGACAGGCCCCACTGAAGCTTTCTTT. This gives the protein CASSVTGTGPTEAFF. The whole variable domain, remainder taken from reference TRBV13 and TRBJ1-1, is AAGVIQSPRHLIKEKRETATLKCYPIPRHDTVYWYQQGPGQDPQFLISFYEKMQSDKGSIPDRFSAQQFSDYHSELNMSSLELGDSALYFCASSVTGTGPTEAFFGQGTRLTVV.